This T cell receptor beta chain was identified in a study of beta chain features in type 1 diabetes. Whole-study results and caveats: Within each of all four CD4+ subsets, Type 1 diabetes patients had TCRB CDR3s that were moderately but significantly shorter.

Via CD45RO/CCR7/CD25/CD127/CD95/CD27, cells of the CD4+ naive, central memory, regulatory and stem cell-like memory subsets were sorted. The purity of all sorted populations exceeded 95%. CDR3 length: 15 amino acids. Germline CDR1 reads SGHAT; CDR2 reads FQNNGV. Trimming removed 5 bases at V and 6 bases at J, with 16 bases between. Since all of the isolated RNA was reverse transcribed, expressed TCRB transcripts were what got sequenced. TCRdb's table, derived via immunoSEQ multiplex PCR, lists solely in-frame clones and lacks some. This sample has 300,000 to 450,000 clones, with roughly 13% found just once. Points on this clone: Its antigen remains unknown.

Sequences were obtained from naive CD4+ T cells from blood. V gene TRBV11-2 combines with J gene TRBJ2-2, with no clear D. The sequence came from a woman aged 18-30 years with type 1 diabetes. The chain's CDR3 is CASSVSLGRAGELFF. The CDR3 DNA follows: TGTGCCAGCAGCGTTAGTCTGGGTCGGGCCGGGGAGCTGTTTTTT.